The present entry profiles one T cell receptor beta chain with its context. Its specificity is unknown. The data were obtained in a study of monozygotic twins with inflammatory bowel disease. Study results and limitations: The analysis yielded no support for one strong signal or clonotype associated with IBD.

CDR3 length equals 12 residues. CDR1 and CDR2 from the germline V gene are SEHNR and FQNEAQ (reference sequence). Following a re-call of the 5' RACE reads, TCRdb has one entry per CDR3 protein and lacks DNA. This sample's table reports fewer than 200,000 distinct CDR3 sequences. This receptor was identified in a human donor with ulcerative colitis or Crohn's disease, or a healthy co-twin of an affected twin (not recorded which). Input material: blood. V gene TRBV7-9 combines with J gene TRBJ2-7. The CDR3 sequence: CASSLKSYEQYF.